This TCR beta chain was identified during a study of T cell changes during pregnancy in multiple sclerosis (dated by TCRdb to about 2019). Regarding the study in general: The study looked at changes in the T cell repertoire across pregnancy in women with multiple sclerosis.

CDR1 and CDR2 were assigned from the germline V gene as SGHRS and YFSETQ. V and J are truncated by 6 bases and 8 bases respectively, leaving an intervening sequence of 17 bases. The CDR3 measures 13 amino acids from cysteine to phenylalanine. Only the CDR3 region is kept as DNA, spanning 39 bases read in frame from base 1. In regard to this clone: The target of this receptor is not known. Nothing much larger sits one base from this clone, and base qualities are not available.

Libraries were constructed by the immunoSEQ multiplex PCR assay. TCRdb limited this immuneACCESS table to in-frame rearrangements with V and J called. A share of clones is missing; checked studies link under half to unresolved V genes, and the rest is unexplained. Present in this sample are 60,000 to 75,000 clones, roughly nine tenths of which were seen just once. The ten largest clones capture over 1.3% of the sample. The sequence came from a female donor with multiple sclerosis, enrolled in a pregnancy study. Sequenced here: peripheral blood, sampled after pregnancy. The chain links TRBV5-1 with TRBJ1-1, with the D gene too uncertain to name. The sequenced DNA is TGCGCCAGCACCTCACCTGGCGGGCCCGAAGCTTTCTTT. Translated, this is CASTSPGGPEAFF.